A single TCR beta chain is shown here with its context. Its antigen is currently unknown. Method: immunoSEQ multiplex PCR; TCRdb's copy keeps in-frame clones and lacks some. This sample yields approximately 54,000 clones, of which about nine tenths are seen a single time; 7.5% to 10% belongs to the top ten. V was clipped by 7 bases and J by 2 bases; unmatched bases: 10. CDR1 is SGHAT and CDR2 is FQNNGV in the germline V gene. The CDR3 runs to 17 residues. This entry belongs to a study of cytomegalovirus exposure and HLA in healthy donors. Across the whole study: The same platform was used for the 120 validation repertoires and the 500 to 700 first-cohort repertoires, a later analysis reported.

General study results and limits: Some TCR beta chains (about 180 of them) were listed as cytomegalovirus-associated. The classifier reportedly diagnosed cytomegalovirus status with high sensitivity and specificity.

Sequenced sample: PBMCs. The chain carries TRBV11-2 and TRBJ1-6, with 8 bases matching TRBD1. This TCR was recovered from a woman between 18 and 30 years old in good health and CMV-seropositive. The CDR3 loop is CASNGKQGVTYNSPLHF. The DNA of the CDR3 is TGTGCCAGCAACGGGAAACAGGGGGTTACCTATAATTCACCCCTCCACTTT. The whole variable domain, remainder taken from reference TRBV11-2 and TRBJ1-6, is EAGVAQSPRYKIIEKRQSVAFWCNPISGHATLYWYQQILGQGPKLLIQFQNNGVVDDSQLPKDRFSAERLKGVDSTLKIQPAKLEDSAVYLCASNGKQGVTYNSPLHFGNGTRLTVT.